Included here is one T cell receptor (beta chain) sequence, with context. Its cognate antigen has yet to be identified. Base qualities are not recorded, but no much larger clone differs from it by a single base. The entry originates in a study of blood T cell repertoires in COVID-19 (dated by TCRdb to about 2020). Study-level background: Samples from collaborators originated in the United States, Italy and Spain and spanned both the acute and convalescent phases of COVID-19. The prospective study material was composed of cDNA or gDNA derived from T cells, B-cell-depleted T cells, or PBMCs. The dataset comprised deeply sampled blood TCRbeta repertoires from subjects exposed to, actively infected with, or recovered from COVID-19. The repertoires were made available in a free public database intended to serve as a resource for research on the immune response to SARS-CoV-2. The samples were drawn from the first 160 participants of the ongoing ImmuneRACE study and from about 1,200 subjects provided by 6 global collaborators. A de-identified subject ID, COVID-19 status, age in years and sex were almost always included in the sample metadata. Where available, HLA class I and class II types were obtained from metadata supplied by the sample provider rather than from assay-based typing. What the work shows at the level of the full study, not this receptor alone: How much clinical and demographic metadata was included differed by source and by participant, and the metadata was provided uncurated.

TCRbeta CDR3 regions were amplified from genomic DNA by means of the immunoSEQ Assay, a bias-controlled multiplex PCR. The source study handled its data this way. Nucleated cell counts per sample were estimated from amplification of reference gene primers within the assay. To quantify the absolute abundance of each unique TCRbeta CDR3 rearrangement, sequence reads were collapsed and filtered. For each sample, productive Simpson clonality was calculated as the square root of Simpson's diversity index over productive rearrangements. TCRdb carries this immuneACCESS record with in-frame sequences only. Its versions omit some clonotypes, under half of them owing to an unresolved V gene in the studies checked, with the rest unexplained. V, J and clone size are those of that table, while D and trimming were read from the DNA. Counted in this sample were around 130,000 clones; 82% of them appeared once. Together, the top ten hold less than 5% of the sample.

Trimming accounts for 5 bases at V and 4 bases at J, while the number of junction bases matched to no gene is 10. For CDR1 and CDR2, the germline V gene lists MRHNA and SNTAGT. The CDR3 runs 16 residues from the cysteine to the phenylalanine. Left in the record is the CDR3 DNA by itself, 48 bases read in frame from the first base. Collaborating institutions collected whole blood in K2EDTA tubes following their own protocols. For TCRbeta analysis, collaborators shipped samples as frozen whole blood, isolated PBMCs, or DNA extracted from either of those sample types. Sequencing input: peripheral blood. This clonotype originated in a woman aged 80 or over with acute or convalescent COVID-19. The chain links TRBV6-4 with TRBJ2-2, with TRBD2 matching 7 junction bases. CDR3 region: CASSPLGGIGTGELFF. The bases read TGTGCCAGCAGTCCCCTGGGGGGGATCGGCACCGGGGAGCTGTTTTTT.